This is a list of T cell receptor beta chains from one sample in a study of early T cells in non-severe SARS-CoV-2 infection. TCRdb called the 5' RACE reads again in MiXCR, with one record for every CDR3 protein. The sample lists some 67,000 distinct CDR3 sequences; 10% were seen once. The sample was whole blood, taken at baseline. These receptors were obtained from an adult who was a healthcare worker with PCR-confirmed SARS-CoV-2 infection or an uninfected control (not recorded which). CDR3s include the opening cysteine and the closing phenylalanine or tryptophan. A D gene is named only where the DNA matches it firmly. Rows give clone size only sometimes, using once, few, many, or a class for an expanded clone.

D	J	V	size	DNA	CDR3
-	TRBJ1-5	TRBV18	many	TGTGCCAGCTCACCCCGCGGGGCTGGCAATCAGCCCCAGCATTTT	CASSPRGAGNQPQHF
TRBD1	TRBJ1-1	TRBV20-1	many	TGCAGTGCTAGAAGACAGGGGCCGGGGAACACTGAAGCTTTCTTT	CSARRQGPGNTEAFF
-	TRBJ1-3	TRBV4-2	-	TGTGCCAGCAGCACGCTCGCAGATTACTCTGAAAACACCATATATTTT	CASSTLADYSENTIYF
-	TRBJ1-6	TRBV7-2	-	TGTGCCAGCAGCTTAGGCCCCGCGGAGGGCCCCTATAATTCACCCCTCCACTTT	CASSLGPAEGPYNSPLHF
-	TRBJ1-2	TRBV7-9	many	TGTGCCAGCAGCTTATCGGCCGGACTCAACTATGGCTACACCTTC	CASSLSAGLNYGYTF
-	TRBJ1-6	TRBV28	few	TGTGCCAGCAGCACCTCCCAGGGAGATAATTCACCCCTCCACTTT	CASSTSQGDNSPLHF
-	TRBJ2-6	TRBV28	-	TGTGCCAGTGCCAGAGCGGGCGGGGCCAACGTCCTGACTTTC	CASARAGGANVLTF
-	TRBJ1-1	TRBV6-5	few	TGTGCCAGCAGAAAGAGGGAAAGGACTGAAGCTTTCTTT	CASRKRERTEAFF
TRBD2	TRBJ2-3	TRBV20-1	few	TGCAGTGCTGTAGCGGGAGCGGTAGATACGCAGTATTTT	CSAVAGAVDTQYF
-	TRBJ1-1	TRBV28	many	TGTGCCAGCAGTTTGGCAGGAAGGGCTTTCTTT	CASSLAGRAFF
TRBD1	TRBJ1-4	TRBV10-2	many	TGCGCCAGCCGGGACAGGGAACGTGAAAAACTGTTTTTT	CASRDREREKLFF
-	TRBJ2-7	TRBV7-3	few	TGTGCCAGCAGCTTAGTTCCCACGGGAGCCTACGAGCAGTACTTC	CASSLVPTGAYEQYF
TRBD2	TRBJ2-2	TRBV20-1	many	TGCAGTGCTAGAGAGGTGACTAGCGGGATTACGATGGCCGGGGAGCTGTTTTTT	CSAREVTSGITMAGELFF
-	TRBJ2-7	TRBV20-1	-	TGCAGTGCTCAAGGACTCCTAAACCACTACGAGCAGTACTTC	CSAQGLLNHYEQYF
-	TRBJ1-5	TRBV6-2/TRBV6-3	many	TGTGCCAGCAGTCCCTTTTTTCAGCCCCAGCATTTT	CASSPFFQPQHF
-	TRBJ2-3	TRBV4-1	many	TGCGCCAGCAGCCACCCTTCACGAGATACGCAGTATTTT	CASSHPSRDTQYF
TRBD1	TRBJ2-1	TRBV11-1	-	TGTGCCAGCAGCTTACGAGGACAGGGGGCGGGTAATGAGCAGTTCTTC	CASSLRGQGAGNEQFF
TRBD1	TRBJ1-4	TRBV28	-	TGTGCCAGCAGGCCCGGGACAGGGGGACTCGAAAAACTGTTTTTT	CASRPGTGGLEKLFF
TRBD2	TRBJ2-5	TRBV7-2	many	TGTGCCAGCAGCACCCGAGCGGGACCCCAAGAGACCCAGTACTTC	CASSTRAGPQETQYF
-	TRBJ2-7	TRBV29-1	many	TGCAGCGTTGGAGGGGCAGGGACCTCCTACGAGCAGTACTTC	CSVGGAGTSYEQYF
TRBD2	TRBJ2-7	TRBV7-9	many	TGTGCCAGCAGCACGGGACTAGCGGGAGGTTACGAGCAGTACTTC	CASSTGLAGGYEQYF
-	TRBJ2-1	TRBV28	few	TGTGCCAGCAGTTCGTGGGTAGCAACGTTCTTC	CASSSWVATFF
-	TRBJ2-3	TRBV6-2/TRBV6-3	many	TGTGCCAGCAGTTATGGCTTGAGGGATACAGATACGCAGTATTTT	CASSYGLRDTDTQYF
-	TRBJ1-4	TRBV7-6	many	TGTGCCAGCAGCCCCGGACCGGGAGTTAATGAAAAACTGTTTTTT	CASSPGPGVNEKLFF
TRBD2	TRBJ2-3	TRBV20-1	few	TGCAGTGCTAGCGTCGGAGCGGGAGTCGCAGAAGATACGCAGTATTTT	CSASVGAGVAEDTQYF
-	TRBJ1-6	TRBV11-2	-	TGTGCCAGCTCAAGTAGGGGCGGTTCACCCCTCCACTTT	CASSSRGGSPLHF
TRBD1	TRBJ2-6	TRBV5-6	-	TGTGCCAGCAATACAGGGGTCTCTGGGGCCAACGTCCTGACTTTC	CASNTGVSGANVLTF
TRBD2	TRBJ2-3	TRBV7-2	many	TGTGCCAGCAGCTTAAGAACTAGCGGGAGGGGAGATACGCAGTATTTT	CASSLRTSGRGDTQYF
-	TRBJ2-2	TRBV5-1	few	TGCGCCAGCAGCCCCCAGCCTGCCACCGGGGAGCTGTTTTTT	CASSPQPATGELFF
TRBD2	TRBJ2-1	TRBV6-2/TRBV6-3	few	TGTGCCAGCAGAGGCGGACTAGCGGGATCATACAATGAGCAGTTCTTC	CASRGGLAGSYNEQFF
-	TRBJ1-2	TRBV25-1	-	TGTGCCAACCACAGGGTGGAGAACTCTGGCTACACCTTC	CANHRVENSGYTF
TRBD2	TRBJ2-5	TRBV27	-	TGTGCCAGCAAATCGACTAGCGTCGAGACCCAGTACTTC	CASKSTSVETQYF
-	TRBJ1-6	TRBV27	many	TGTGCCAGCAGTTTTATTCTTGGCAGCGGGGGTTCACCCCTCCACTTT	CASSFILGSGGSPLHF
-	TRBJ1-2	TRBV6-5	many	TGTGCCAGCAGTTACTCAGTGTCAAACGACTATGGCTACACCTTC	CASSYSVSNDYGYTF
TRBD2	TRBJ2-7	TRBV24-1	many	TGTGCCACCAGTGATTCACTAGCGGGAAATGGCTTGAGGGAGCAGTACTTC	CATSDSLAGNGLREQYF
TRBD2	TRBJ2-1	TRBV14	many	TGTGCCAGCAGCCCCTCTAGCGGAGGTGGGAATGAGCAGTTCTTC	CASSPSSGGGNEQFF
TRBD2	TRBJ2-1	TRBV28	few	TGTGCCAGCAGTCTCTCTAGCGGGAGGGCTAATGAGCAGTTCTTC	CASSLSSGRANEQFF
TRBD1	TRBJ2-3	TRBV5-5	-	TGTGCCAGCAGCTTGGTTCCGGACAGGGGGCATGTCACAGATACGCAGTATTTT	CASSLVPDRGHVTDTQYF
TRBD2	TRBJ2-1	TRBV11-2	-	TGTGCCAGCAGCCAAACTAGCGGAGCTAACAATGAGCAGTTCTTC	CASSQTSGANNEQFF
-	TRBJ2-5	TRBV11-2	-	TGTGCCAGCAGCGCACCAGGGGTCCAGGAGACCCAGTACTTC	CASSAPGVQETQYF
TRBD2	TRBJ2-1	TRBV10-3	many	TGTGCCATCAGTGCCCCCCCCGGGACTAGCAGGAACAATGAGCAGTTCTTC	CAISAPPGTSRNNEQFF
TRBD1	TRBJ1-4	TRBV7-9	many	TGTGCCAGCAGCGTTAAGAACAGGGGAGGGAATGAAAAACTGTTTTTT	CASSVKNRGGNEKLFF
-	TRBJ2-5	TRBV18	many	TGTGCCAGCTCACCACCGGTTCAAGAGACCCAGTACTTC	CASSPPVQETQYF
TRBD1	TRBJ2-3	TRBV7-2	many	TGTGCCAGCAGCAAGGACAGGGGCGATACGCAGTATTTT	CASSKDRGDTQYF
TRBD1	TRBJ1-1	TRBV28	many	TGTGCCAGCACCAATGGACAGGTGAATACTGAAGCTTTCTTT	CASTNGQVNTEAFF
TRBD1	TRBJ1-4	TRBV10-3	many	TGTGCCATCAGTGTCGGGACAGGTCATGAAAAACTGTTTTTT	CAISVGTGHEKLFF
-	TRBJ2-7	TRBV4-1	many	TGCGCCAGCAGCCAAGAGGGTAGCTCCTACGAGCAGTACTTC	CASSQEGSSYEQYF